These 5 T cell receptor beta chains were sequenced from one sample in a study of T cells in Graves' hyperthyroidism and ophthalmopathy (dated by TCRdb to the late 2010s). Libraries were made using multiplex PCR. Sequencing was carried out with an Illumina HiSeq 2000. The TCR beta CDR3 regions were amplified from RNA transcripts. A first-round RT-PCR of the TCR CDR3 used the HTBI primer set with the Qiagen OneStep RT-PCR kit. TCRdb ran its own pipeline on the public reads, namely fastp trimming at Q25 and MiXCR clone calling, and kept in-frame beta chains. Identical CDR3 protein sequences are pooled into one entry, listed with their most common genes and DNA. The sample includes about 640,000 distinct CDR3 sequences, with less than 25% observed a single time. 34% of the sample lies in the top ten. Sequenced material: blood. All receptors derive from a man between 25 and 39 years old with Graves' ophthalmopathy.

V usage is TRBV4-1 and J usage is TRBJ1-5; no firm D call. Germline V gene data show CDR1 as MGHRA and CDR2 as YSYEKL. The CDR3 loop spans 14 amino acids. Trimming pared 6 bases from V and 4 bases from J, leaving 13 bases between. The CDR3 coding sequence is TGCGCCAGCAGTTTCCGGGTCGCGAATCAGCCCCAGCATTTT. Its translation is CASSFRVANQPQHF.

V is TRBV11-2 and J is TRBJ2-7, with 9 positions matching TRBD2. The CDR3 covers 16 residues. Germline V gives CDR1 SGHAT, CDR2 FQNNGV. Trimming cost V 1 base and J 3 bases; bases outside gene matches: 7. The CDR3 bases are TGTGCCAGCAGCTTAGTAGCGGGAGCAGTTGGCTACGAGCAGTACTTC. This codes for CASSLVAGAVGYEQYF.

This clonotype was found a few times. The chain recombines TRBV12-3 or TRBV12-4 with TRBJ2-1; D is uncertain. V was shortened by 1 base and J by 5 bases, with 15 bases between the two germline ends. There are 16 residues in the CDR3. The CDR3 DNA follows: TGTGCCAGCAGTTTAGTCTTGGCTTCCTTTGACAATGAGCAGTTCTTC. It yields the protein CASSLVLASFDNEQFF.

This chain connects TRBV9 to TRBJ2-1, with D tentatively TRBD2 (6 bases). Trimming left V 5 bases short and J 8 bases short, with 11 bases between. The germline V gene encodes CDR1 SGDLS and CDR2 YYNGEE. This CDR3 spans 12 amino acids. The CDR3 DNA is TGTGCCAGCAGGGCGGGAAGGGATGAGCAGTTCTTC. Amino acid sequence: CASRAGRDEQFF.

This chain links TRBV10-3 with TRBJ1-5, with 12 bases matching TRBD1. Germline CDR1 ENHRY, CDR2 SYGVKD. The CDR3 is 15 amino acids. V gave up 4 bases and J gave up 6 bases; unmatched junction bases: 4. The DNA of the CDR3 is TGTGCCATCAGTGGGGGACAGGGGGCAAGTCAGCCCCAGCATTTT. Translating gives CAISGGQGASQPQHF.